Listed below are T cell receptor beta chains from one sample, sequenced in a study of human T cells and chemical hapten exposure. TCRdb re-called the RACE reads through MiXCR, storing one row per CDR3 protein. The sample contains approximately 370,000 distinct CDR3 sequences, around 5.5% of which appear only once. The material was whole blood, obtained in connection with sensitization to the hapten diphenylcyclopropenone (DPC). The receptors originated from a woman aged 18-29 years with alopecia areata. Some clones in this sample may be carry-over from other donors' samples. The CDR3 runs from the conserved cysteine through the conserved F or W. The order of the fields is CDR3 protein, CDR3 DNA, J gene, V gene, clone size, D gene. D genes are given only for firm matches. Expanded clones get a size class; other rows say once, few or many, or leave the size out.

CDR3aa: CASTTGTDYQPQHF
CDR3nt: TGTGCCAGTACGACCGGGACCGATTATCAGCCCCAGCATTTT
j_gene: TRBJ1-5
v_gene: TRBV28
abundance: many
d_gene: NA

CDR3aa: CATSDMYGYTF
CDR3nt: TGTGCCACCAGTGATATGTATGGCTACACCTTC
j_gene: TRBJ1-2
v_gene: TRBV24-1
abundance: many
d_gene: NA

CDR3aa: CSARWSGLVSQPQHF
CDR3nt: TGCAGTGCTAGGTGGTCAGGGTTGGTAAGTCAGCCCCAGCATTTT
j_gene: TRBJ1-5
v_gene: TRBV20-1
abundance: many
d_gene: NA

CDR3aa: CASSYPQETQYF
CDR3nt: TGTGCCAGCAGTTACCCCCAAGAGACCCAGTACTTC
j_gene: TRBJ2-5
v_gene: TRBV6-2/TRBV6-3
abundance: many
d_gene: NA

CDR3aa: CASSGQNTEAFF
CDR3nt: TGCGCCAGCAGCGGTCAGAACACTGAAGCTTTCTTT
j_gene: TRBJ1-1
v_gene: TRBV5-1
abundance: few
d_gene: NA

CDR3aa: CASSPRVGSGANVLTF
CDR3nt: TGTGCCAGCTCACCACGTGTCGGGTCCGGGGCCAACGTCCTGACTTTC
j_gene: TRBJ2-6
v_gene: TRBV18
abundance: few
d_gene: NA

CDR3aa: CASSSDTDTQYF
CDR3nt: TGTGCCAGCAGCTCCGACACAGATACGCAGTATTTT
j_gene: TRBJ2-3
v_gene: TRBV5-1
abundance: many
d_gene: NA

CDR3aa: CASSTTGRGLNYEQYF
CDR3nt: TGTGCCAGCAGTACGACGGGGAGGGGCCTCAACTACGAGCAGTACTTC
j_gene: TRBJ2-7
v_gene: TRBV28
abundance: NA
d_gene: TRBD2

CDR3aa: CASRSTSDTQYF
CDR3nt: TGTGCCAGCAGGTCTACATCAGATACGCAGTATTTT
j_gene: TRBJ2-3
v_gene: TRBV6-5
abundance: many
d_gene: NA

CDR3aa: CASSSHDQRLAGELFF
CDR3nt: TGTGCCAGCAGCTCACATGACCAGCGGTTAGCCGGGGAGCTGTTTTTT
j_gene: TRBJ2-2
v_gene: TRBV7-3
abundance: NA
d_gene: NA

CDR3aa: CAISEGDPGGYTF
CDR3nt: TGTGCCATCAGTGAAGGGGATCCGGGTGGCTACACCTTC
j_gene: TRBJ1-2
v_gene: TRBV10-3
abundance: many
d_gene: NA

CDR3aa: CASSQGQAGSRYTF
CDR3nt: TGTGCCAGCAGTCAAGGACAGGCGGGATCTCGCTACACCTTC
j_gene: TRBJ1-2
v_gene: TRBV6-6
abundance: many
d_gene: TRBD1

CDR3aa: CASSLLGGSGEAFF
CDR3nt: TGTGCCAGCAGTTTACTAGGGGGCTCGGGTGAAGCTTTCTTT
j_gene: TRBJ1-1
v_gene: TRBV12-3/TRBV12-4
abundance: few
d_gene: TRBD1

CDR3aa: CASSPGHSNTEAFF
CDR3nt: TGTGCCAGCAGCCCCGGACACTCGAACACTGAAGCTTTCTTT
j_gene: TRBJ1-1
v_gene: TRBV6-2/TRBV6-3
abundance: NA
d_gene: NA

CDR3aa: CSAEGQGADSTLHF
CDR3nt: TGCAGTGCAGAGGGACAGGGGGCGGACAGCACCCTCCACTTT
j_gene: TRBJ1-6
v_gene: TRBV20-1
abundance: many
d_gene: TRBD1

CDR3aa: CASSLVAGMDTQYF
CDR3nt: TGTGCCAGCAGCTTGGTAGCGGGGATGGATACGCAGTATTTT
j_gene: TRBJ2-3
v_gene: TRBV5-8
abundance: many
d_gene: TRBD2